This T cell receptor beta chain was sequenced during a study of control samples from healthy donors and cancer patients. V shed 3 bases and J 1 base; nucleotides not matched to a gene: 3. The CDR3 extends over 14 amino acids. CDR1 is SGDLS, CDR2 YYNGEE, per germline. Here immunoSEQ multiplex PCR was the method, and the copy in TCRdb shows in-frame clones only, minus some. The sample records around 100,000 clones, roughly nine tenths being singletons. Sequenced sample: blood. This chain uses TRBV9 with TRBJ2-7, with 8 bases matching TRBD1. This clonotype was sampled from a woman between 18 and 30 years old in good health. CDR3 nucleotide sequence: TGTGCCAGCAGCGACCGGGACAGGTCCTACGAGCAGTACTTC. Its translation is CASSDRDRSYEQYF.